These 4 T cell receptor beta chains were sequenced from one sample in a study of response to subunit inactivated influenza vaccine. TCRdb re-called the RT-PCR reads through MiXCR, storing one row per CDR3 protein. The table has about 620,000 distinct CDR3 sequences, 10% to 15% seen once. This specimen was PBMCs from blood, taken on the day of vaccination. The source is a man in his forties or fifties who received an inactivated influenza vaccine.

The rearrangement joins TRBV3-1 to TRBJ2-1; D is undetermined. V lost 2 bases to trimming and J lost 9 bases, with 11 bases between them. Germline V gene lookup returns CDR1 LGHDT and CDR2 YNNKEL (reference sequence). This CDR3 contains 13 residues. The CDR3 protein is CASSQLRASEQFF. The CDR3 DNA follows: TGTGCCAGCAGCCAACTTAGGGCTAGTGAGCAGTTCTTC.

This clonotype appeared a few times. J is TRBJ2-5 and V is TRBV7-2, with D perhaps matching TRBD1 (6 bases). Germline CDR1 is SGHTA and CDR2 is FQGNSA. Trimming took off 2 bases at V and 0 bases at J, with 7 bases between the two ends. The CDR3 covers 14 residues. The CDR3 DNA sequence: TGTGCCAGCAGCTTACAGGGGTACCAAGAGACCCAGTACTTC. It specifies CASSLQGYQETQYF. The whole variable domain, filled in from reference TRBV7-2 and TRBJ2-5, reads GAGVSQSPSNKVTEKGKDVELRCDPISGHTALYWYRQSLGQGLEFLIYFQGNSAPDKSGLPSDRFSAERTGGSVSTLTIQRTQQEDSAVYLCASSLQGYQETQYFGPGTRLLVL.

CDR3 amino acids: CATSRVRGPETQYF. CDR3 DNA sequence: TGTGCCACCAGCAGAGTCAGGGGGCCGGAGACCCAGTACTTC. This chain links TRBV15 with TRBJ2-5; the match to TRBD1 covers 8 bases. The CDR3 covers 14 residues. Trimming at V came to 1 base and at J to 5 bases, leaving 3 bases not matched to a gene. From germline, CDR1 is LNHNV and CDR2 YYDKDF (reference sequence). The full variable domain, with the rest looked up from reference TRBV15 and TRBJ2-5, is DAMVIQNPRYQVTQFGKPVTLSCSQTLNHNVMYWYQQKSSQAPKLLFHYYDKDFNNEADTPDNFQSRRPNTSFCFLDIRSPGLGDTAMYLCATSRVRGPETQYFGPGTRLLVL.

Comments on this clonotype: This could be a read error, since a much larger clone is one nucleotide away. The chain recombines TRBV6-5 with TRBJ1-6; D unresolved. There are 14 residues in the CDR3. Per the germline V gene, CDR1 is MNHEY and CDR2 is SVGAGI. This CDR3 reads CASSYSLANSPLRF. As DNA, the CDR3 is TGTGCCAGCAGTTACAGTTTGGCGAATTCACCCCTCCGCTTT.